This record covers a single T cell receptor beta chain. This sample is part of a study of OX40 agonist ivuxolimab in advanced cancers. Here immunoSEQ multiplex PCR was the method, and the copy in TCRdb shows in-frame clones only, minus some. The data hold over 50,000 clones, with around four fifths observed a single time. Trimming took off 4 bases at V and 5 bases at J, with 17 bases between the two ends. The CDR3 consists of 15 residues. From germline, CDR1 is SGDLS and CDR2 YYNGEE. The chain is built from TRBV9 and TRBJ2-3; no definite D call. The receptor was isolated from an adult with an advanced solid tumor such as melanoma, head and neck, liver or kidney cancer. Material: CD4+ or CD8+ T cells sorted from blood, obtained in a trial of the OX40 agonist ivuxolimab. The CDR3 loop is CASSSSRTSLDTQYF. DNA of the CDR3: TGTGCCAGCAGCTCCAGTCGGACGTCACTAGATACGCAGTATTTT.